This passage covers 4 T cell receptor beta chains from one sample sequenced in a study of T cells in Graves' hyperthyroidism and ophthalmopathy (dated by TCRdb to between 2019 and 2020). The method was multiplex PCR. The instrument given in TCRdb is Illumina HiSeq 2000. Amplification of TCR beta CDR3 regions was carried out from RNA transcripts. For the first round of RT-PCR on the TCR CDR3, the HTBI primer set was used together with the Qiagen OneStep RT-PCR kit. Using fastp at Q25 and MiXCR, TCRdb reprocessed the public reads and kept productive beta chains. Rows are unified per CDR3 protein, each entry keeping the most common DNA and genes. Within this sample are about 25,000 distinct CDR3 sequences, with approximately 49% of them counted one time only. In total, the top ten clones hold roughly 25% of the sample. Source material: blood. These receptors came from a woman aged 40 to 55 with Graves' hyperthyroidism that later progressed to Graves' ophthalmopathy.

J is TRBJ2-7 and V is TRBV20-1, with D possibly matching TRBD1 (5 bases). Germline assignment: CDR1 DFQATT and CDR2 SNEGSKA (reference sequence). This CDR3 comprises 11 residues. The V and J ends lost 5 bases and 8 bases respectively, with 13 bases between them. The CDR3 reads CSAEKGNKQYF. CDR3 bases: TGCAGTGCTGAGAAGGGGAATAAGCAGTACTTC.

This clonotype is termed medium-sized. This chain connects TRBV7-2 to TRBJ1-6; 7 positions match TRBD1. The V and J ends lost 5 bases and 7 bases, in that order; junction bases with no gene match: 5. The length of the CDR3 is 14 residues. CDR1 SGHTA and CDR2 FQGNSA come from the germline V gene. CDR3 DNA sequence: TGTGCCAGCAGCCAGGGACAGTCAAATTCACCCCTCCACTTT. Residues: CASSQGQSNSPLHF.

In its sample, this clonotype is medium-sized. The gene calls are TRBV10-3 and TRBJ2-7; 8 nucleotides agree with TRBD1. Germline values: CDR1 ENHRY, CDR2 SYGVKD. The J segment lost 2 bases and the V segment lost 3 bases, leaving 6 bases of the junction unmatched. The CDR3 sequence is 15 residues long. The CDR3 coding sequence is TGTGCCATCAGTGATAGAGAACAGGGGGCCTACGAGCAGTACTTC. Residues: CAISDREQGAYEQYF.

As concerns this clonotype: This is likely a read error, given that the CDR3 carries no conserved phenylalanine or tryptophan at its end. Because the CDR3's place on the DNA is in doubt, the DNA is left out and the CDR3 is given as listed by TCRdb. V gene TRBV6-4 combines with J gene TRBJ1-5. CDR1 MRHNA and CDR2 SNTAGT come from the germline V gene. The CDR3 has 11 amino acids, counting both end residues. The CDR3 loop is CASSEGASGHV.